This T cell receptor (beta chain) was recorded in a study of T cells after yellow fever vaccination. Study outcomes and limitations: Most clones from primary vaccination were detected again post-booster (around 95% CD4, roughly 90% CD8). Repertoires sorted by FACS could include abundant clonotypes that are contaminants from the bulk population. It was the secondary response that reached its peak faster, day 5 versus 15, but it was weaker.

In making TCR cDNA, 5'RACE template switching added a universal primer site and UMIs to it. From the 5' RACE reads, TCRdb called clonotypes with MiXCR, one entry per CDR3 protein. The repertoire includes roughly 520,000 distinct CDR3 sequences, roughly 22% of them detected once, and around 16% sits in the top ten. Germline CDR1 KGHSH, CDR2 LQKENI. V shed 0 bases and J 7 bases; nucleotides not matched to a gene: 1. This CDR3 comprises 14 residues. Points on this clonotype: Its antigen is still unknown.

The V and J genes are TRBV18 and TRBJ1-3, with TRBD1 matching over 9 bases. Sequencing used PBMCs, obtained approximately 20 days after the first yellow fever vaccination. This receptor was taken from a man younger than 35 who received the YFV17D yellow fever vaccine. The chain's CDR3 is CASSPPTGGNTIYF. The CDR3 region has the DNA TGTGCCAGCTCACCACCGACAGGGGGGAACACCATATATTTT.